These 18 T cell receptor beta chains came from one sample sequenced in a study of blood T cells in healthy people across ages. Alongside a J-beta primer mix, a sample-barcoded 5' primer served in a second PCR lasting roughly 7 to 12 cycles. TCRdb re-derived calls from the 5' RACE reads in MiXCR, one entry per CDR3 protein. The sample yields hundreds of thousands of distinct CDR3 sequences, roughly 52% seen once. Sequenced sample: blood. Receptors were obtained from a man younger than 45 in good health.

This clonotype is a singleton in its sample. The genes are TRBV29-1 and TRBJ2-7; D could derive from TRBD1 or TRBD2 (6 bases each). Germline V gene sequence: CDR1 SQVTM, CDR2 ANQGSEA. V lost 4 bases to trimming and J lost 0 bases, with 19 bases between them. This CDR3 has 16 residues. The CDR3, as DNA: TGCAGCGTTGCTAGGGGGACGGGGGCCCTCTCCTACGAGCAGTACTTC. Its protein is CSVARGTGALSYEQYF.

This clonotype was found a few times. The CDR3 bases are TGTGCCAGCAGCTTAACAGGGGATAATTCACCCCTCCACTTT. This translates into CASSLTGDNSPLHF. The rearrangement uses TRBV7-9 and TRBJ1-6, with 7 bases matching TRBD1. The ends lost 2 bases at V and 5 bases at J; junction bases unmatched: 0. In germline, CDR1 is SEHNR, CDR2 FQNEAQ (reference sequence). The CDR3 contains 14 residues.

V usage is TRBV3-1 and J usage is TRBJ1-2; no clear D. Between the trimmed V and J ends, which lost 0 bases and 8 bases, there was a span of 19 bases. Germline V gives CDR1 LGHDT, CDR2 YNNKEL (reference sequence). This CDR3 has 16 residues. The CDR3 is CASSQELATGRGGYTF. The DNA of the CDR3 is TGTGCCAGCAGCCAAGAGTTGGCGACTGGTCGCGGGGGCTACACCTTC.

This clonotype was observed a handful of times. The chain employs TRBV4-2 and TRBJ2-3; TRBD2 might be the D (5 bases). Trimming left V 4 bases short and J 5 bases short, with 13 bases between. CDR3 length: 14 residues. The V gene's germline CDR1 is LGHNA and CDR2 YNFKEQ. CDR3 residues: CASSPSASLDTQYF. The CDR3 DNA is TGTGCCAGCAGCCCGTCCGCTAGCTTAGATACGCAGTATTTT.

The chain links TRBV3-1 to TRBJ2-5; no clear D. Trimming stripped 3 bases from V and 5 bases from J, with 10 bases between. Per germline, CDR1 LGHDT and CDR2 YNNKEL (reference sequence). The CDR3 runs 13 residues. The CDR3 coding sequence is TGTGCCAGCAGCCAGGGGTTCGGGGAGACCCAGTACTTC. Protein sequence: CASSQGFGETQYF.

Note on this clonotype: One base away lies a much larger clone, so this may be a sequencing read error. The DNA of the CDR3 is TGCGCCAGCAGCCCTACTGGGGGGCTCCATGCCACAGATACGCTGTATTTT. As protein: CASSPTGGLHATDTLYF. This chain joins TRBV5-1 and TRBJ2-3; either TRBD1 or TRBD2 may supply D (6 bases each). The CDR3 is 17 residues long. Germline V gene lookup returns CDR1 SGHRS and CDR2 YFSETQ.

This clonotype was counted ten times or more. The CDR3 spells CASSFLDFTDTQYF. The CDR3 DNA is TGTGCCAGCAGCTTCTTGGACTTCACAGATACGCAGTATTTT. This sequence joins TRBV7-9 and TRBJ2-3, with D possibly TRBD2 on 5 matching bases. V lost 3 bases and J lost 2, with 9 bases in between. Germline-derived CDR1 and CDR2 are SEHNR and FQNEAQ (reference sequence). The CDR3 runs to 14 residues. Complete variable domain (other parts from reference TRBV7-9 and TRBJ2-3): DTGVSQNPRHKITKRGQNVTFRCDPISEHNRLYWYRQTLGQGPEFLTYFQNEAQLEKSRLLSDRFSAERPKGSFSTLEIQRTEQGDSAMYLCASSFLDFTDTQYFGPGTRLTVL.

V gene TRBV24-1 combines with J gene TRBJ2-4, with unresolved D. Germline-derived CDR1 and CDR2 are KGHDR and SFDVKD. CDR3 size: 13 residues. V was trimmed by 7 bases and J by 9 bases, leaving 15 bases between them. Written as DNA, the CDR3 is TGTGCCACCAGAGACGGACGATGGGGCATTCAGTACTTC. It encodes CATRDGRWGIQYF.

This sequence joins TRBV7-9 and TRBJ2-6; the D call may be TRBD1 or TRBD2 (6 bases each). From germline, CDR1 is SEHNR and CDR2 FQNEAQ (reference sequence). This CDR3 has 14 residues. V lost 0 bases to trimming and J lost 12 bases, with 12 bases between them. CDR3: CASSLAEGVGVLTF. The CDR3 coding sequence is TGTGCCAGCAGCTTAGCGGAGGGGGTCGGCGTCCTGACTTTC.

This clonotype was picked up a small number of times. This chain joins TRBV28 and TRBJ2-1; TRBD1 matches at 7 bases. Unmatched junction bases numbered 4, after V lost 6 bases and J lost 8 bases. CDR1 MDHEN and CDR2 SYDVKM come from the germline V gene. The CDR3 sequence is 12 residues long. The CDR3 loop is CASRKGGHEQFF. CDR3 nucleotide sequence: TGTGCCAGCAGAAAAGGGGGCCATGAGCAGTTCTTC.

This clonotype was seen only a few times. The J gene is TRBJ2-1, the V gene TRBV29-1, with D perhaps given as TRBD1 or TRBD2 (5 bases each). The V end was cut by 4 bases, the J end by 12 bases, with 7 bases between. CDR3 size: 9 residues. CDR1 and CDR2 from the germline V gene are SQVTM and ANQGSEA. The CDR3 bases are TGCAGCGTTGGGGGGATGCAGTTCTTC. It encodes CSVGGMQFF.

V gene TRBV7-9 combines with J gene TRBJ2-3; 7 nucleotides match TRBD2. The V segment lost 3 bases and the J segment 0 bases; nucleotides outside the gene matches: 6. The CDR3 totals 16 residues. The germline V gene encodes CDR1 SEHNR and CDR2 FQNEAQ (reference sequence). The CDR3 is CASSFRLAPSTDTQYF. Here the CDR3 DNA reads TGTGCCAGCAGCTTTAGACTAGCCCCGAGCACAGATACGCAGTATTTT. The whole variable domain, filled in from reference TRBV7-9 and TRBJ2-3, reads DTGVSQNPRHKITKRGQNVTFRCDPISEHNRLYWYRQTLGQGPEFLTYFQNEAQLEKSRLLSDRFSAERPKGSFSTLEIQRTEQGDSAMYLCASSFRLAPSTDTQYFGPGTRLTVL.

The table lists this clonotype with a few counts. The chain uses TRBV20-1 and TRBJ1-4; D may be TRBD1 (6 bases). Trimming shortened V by 6 bases and J by 2 bases, and 16 bases separated the two germline ends. Germline V gives CDR1 DFQATT, CDR2 SNEGSKA (reference sequence). The CDR3 is made up of 15 amino acids. CDR3 DNA: TGCAGTGCCCGCCCAGGGGATCGGACTAATGAAAAACTGTTTTTT. Translation: CSARPGDRTNEKLFF.

As to this clonotype: A junction end diverges from the germline sequence, so it may reflect a read error. The rearrangement joins TRBV9 to TRBJ2-3; the D gene is possibly TRBD2 (6 bases). CDR1 SGDLS and CDR2 YYNGEE come from the germline V gene. The CDR3 is made up of 17 amino acids. CDR3 nucleotide sequence: TGTGCCAGCAGCAAGAACCCTTGGACTACTAGCACAGATATGCAGTATTTT. The encoded protein is CASSKNPWTTSTDMQYF.

This clonotype was counted a few times. The chain carries TRBV27 and TRBJ2-3; possibly TRBD2 for D (7 bases). The CDR3 is made up of 15 amino acids. V was trimmed by 0 bases and J by 4 bases, leaving 11 bases between them. Per germline, CDR1 MNHEY and CDR2 SMNVEV (reference sequence). The CDR3 DNA is TGTGCCAGCAGTTTATCCTGGGGGGGCTCAGATACGCAGTATTTT. Its translation is CASSLSWGGSDTQYF.

This clonotype was recorded only once. This rearrangement joins TRBV27 to TRBJ2-1; 10 positions agree with TRBD2. Unmatched junction bases numbered 14, after V lost 8 bases and J lost 7 bases. This CDR3 spans 16 amino acids. Germline V gives CDR1 MNHEY, CDR2 SMNVEV (reference sequence). CDR3 protein: CASSGRAGGLKNEQFF. CDR3 in DNA: TGTGCCAGCTCGGGACGAGCGGGGGGGCTTAAGAATGAGCAGTTCTTC.

The rearrangement joins TRBV7-2 to TRBJ1-2, with D maybe TRBD1 (5 bases). In germline, CDR1 is SGHTA, CDR2 FQGNSA. The CDR3 sequence is 12 residues long. V was trimmed by 3 bases and J by 8 bases, leaving 10 bases between them. The CDR3 DNA follows: TGTGCCAGCAGCTTTTTGGGGCGGGGCTACACCTTC. Translating gives CASSFLGRGYTF.

This clonotype has just a few counts. The chain uses TRBV7-2 and TRBJ2-7, with 10 bases fitting TRBD1. The J call is doubtful: the DNA matches TRBJ2-5 better. Germline V gene sequence: CDR1 SGHTA, CDR2 FQGNSA. The CDR3 is 16 amino acids. The DNA of the CDR3 is TGTGCCAGCAGCTTAGTGAGGACAGGGGGTCCAGGGACCCAGTACTTC. It translates to CASSLVRTGGPGTQYF.